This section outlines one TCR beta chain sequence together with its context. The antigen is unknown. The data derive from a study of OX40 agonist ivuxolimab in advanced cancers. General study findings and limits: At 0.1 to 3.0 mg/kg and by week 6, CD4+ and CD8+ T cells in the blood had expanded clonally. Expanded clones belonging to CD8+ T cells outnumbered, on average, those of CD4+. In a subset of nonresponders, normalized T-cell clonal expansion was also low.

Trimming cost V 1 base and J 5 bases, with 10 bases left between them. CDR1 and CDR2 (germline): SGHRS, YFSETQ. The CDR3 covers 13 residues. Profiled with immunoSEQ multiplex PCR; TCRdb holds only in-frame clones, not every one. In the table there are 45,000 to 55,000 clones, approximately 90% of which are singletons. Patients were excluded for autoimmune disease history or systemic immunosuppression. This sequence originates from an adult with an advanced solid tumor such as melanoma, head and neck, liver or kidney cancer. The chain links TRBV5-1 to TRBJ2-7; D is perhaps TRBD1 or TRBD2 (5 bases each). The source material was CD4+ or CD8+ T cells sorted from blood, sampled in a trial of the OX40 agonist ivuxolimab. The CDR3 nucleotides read TGCGCCAGCAGCTTGTCCCGGGACCACGAGCAGTACTTC. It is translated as CASSLSRDHEQYF.